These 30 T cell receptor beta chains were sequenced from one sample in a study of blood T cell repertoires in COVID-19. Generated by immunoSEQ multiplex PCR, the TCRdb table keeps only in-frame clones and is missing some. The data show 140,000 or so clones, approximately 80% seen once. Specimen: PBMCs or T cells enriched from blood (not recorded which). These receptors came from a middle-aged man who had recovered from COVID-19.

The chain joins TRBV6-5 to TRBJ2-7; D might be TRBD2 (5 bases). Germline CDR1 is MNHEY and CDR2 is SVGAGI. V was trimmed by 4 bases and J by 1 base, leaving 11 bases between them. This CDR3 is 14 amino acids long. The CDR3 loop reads CASSSTGVSYEQYF. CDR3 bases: TGTGCCAGCAGTTCCACCGGGGTATCCTACGAGCAGTACTTC.

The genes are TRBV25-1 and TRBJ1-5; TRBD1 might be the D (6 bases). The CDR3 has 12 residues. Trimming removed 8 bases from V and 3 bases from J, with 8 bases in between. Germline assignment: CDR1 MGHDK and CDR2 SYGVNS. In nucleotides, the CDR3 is TGTGCCAGCGGGGACACCAATCAGCCCCAGCATTTT. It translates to CASGDTNQPQHF.

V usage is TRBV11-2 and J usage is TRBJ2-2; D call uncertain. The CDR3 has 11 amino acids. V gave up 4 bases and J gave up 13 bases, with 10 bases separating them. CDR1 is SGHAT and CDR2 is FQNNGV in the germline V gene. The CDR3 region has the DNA TGTGCCAGCAGCTCTTCTACTGGGCTGTTTTTT. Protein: CASSSSTGLFF.

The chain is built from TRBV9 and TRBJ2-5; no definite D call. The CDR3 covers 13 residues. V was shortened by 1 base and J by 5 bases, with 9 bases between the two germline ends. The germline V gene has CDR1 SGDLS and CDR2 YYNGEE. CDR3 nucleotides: TGTGCCAGCAGCGTAAGGTTGGAGGAGACCCAGTACTTC. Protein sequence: CASSVRLEETQYF.

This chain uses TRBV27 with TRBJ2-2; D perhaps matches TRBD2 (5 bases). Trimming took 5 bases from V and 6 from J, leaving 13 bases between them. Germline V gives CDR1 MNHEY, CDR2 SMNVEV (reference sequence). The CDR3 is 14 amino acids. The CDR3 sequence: CASSLTRVAGELFF. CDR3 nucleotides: TGTGCCAGCAGTCTAACTAGGGTAGCCGGGGAGCTGTTTTTT.

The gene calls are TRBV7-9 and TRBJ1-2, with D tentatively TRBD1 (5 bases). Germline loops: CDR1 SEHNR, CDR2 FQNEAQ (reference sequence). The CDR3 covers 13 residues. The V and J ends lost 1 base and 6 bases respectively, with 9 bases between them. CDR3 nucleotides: TGTGCCAGCAGCTTAGATTGGGGCCATGGCTACACCTTC. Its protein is CASSLDWGHGYTF.

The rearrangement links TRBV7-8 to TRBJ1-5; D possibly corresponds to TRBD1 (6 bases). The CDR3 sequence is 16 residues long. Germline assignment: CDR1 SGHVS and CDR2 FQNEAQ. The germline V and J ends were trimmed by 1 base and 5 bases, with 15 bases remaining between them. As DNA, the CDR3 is TGTGCCAGCAGCTTAGAGTACAGGGCAGTCGATCAGCCCCAGCATTTT. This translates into CASSLEYRAVDQPQHF.

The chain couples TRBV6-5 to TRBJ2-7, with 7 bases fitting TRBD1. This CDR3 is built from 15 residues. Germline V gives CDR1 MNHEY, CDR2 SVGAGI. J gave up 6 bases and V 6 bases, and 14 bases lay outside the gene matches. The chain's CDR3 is CASRPVRGRESEQYF. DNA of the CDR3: TGTGCCAGCAGACCCGTTAGGGGGCGCGAGTCCGAGCAGTACTTC.

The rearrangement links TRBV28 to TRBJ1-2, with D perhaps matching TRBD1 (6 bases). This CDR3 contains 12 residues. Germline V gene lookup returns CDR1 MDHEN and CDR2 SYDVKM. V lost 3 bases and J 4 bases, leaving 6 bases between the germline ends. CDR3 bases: TGTGCCAGCAGTTTGGGGGCCTATGGCTACACCTTC. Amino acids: CASSLGAYGYTF.

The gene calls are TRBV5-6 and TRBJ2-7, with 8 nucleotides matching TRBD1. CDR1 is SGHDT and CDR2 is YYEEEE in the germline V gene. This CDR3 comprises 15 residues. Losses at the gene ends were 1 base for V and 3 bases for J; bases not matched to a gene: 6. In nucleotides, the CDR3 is TGTGCCAGCAGCTTGAGGCCAGGGGGCATCTACGAGCAGTACTTC. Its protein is CASSLRPGGIYEQYF.

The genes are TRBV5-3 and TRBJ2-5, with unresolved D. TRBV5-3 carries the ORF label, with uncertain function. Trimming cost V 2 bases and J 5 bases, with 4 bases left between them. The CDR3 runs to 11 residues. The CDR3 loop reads CARSFEETQYF. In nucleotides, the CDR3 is TGTGCCAGAAGCTTTGAGGAGACCCAGTACTTC.

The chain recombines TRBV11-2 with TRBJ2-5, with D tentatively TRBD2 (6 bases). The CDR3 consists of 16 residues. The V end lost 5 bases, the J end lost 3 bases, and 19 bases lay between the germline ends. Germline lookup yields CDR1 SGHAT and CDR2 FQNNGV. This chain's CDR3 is CASSPRGDFQKETQYF. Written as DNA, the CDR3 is TGTGCCAGCAGCCCCCGAGGGGACTTCCAAAAAGAGACCCAGTACTTC.

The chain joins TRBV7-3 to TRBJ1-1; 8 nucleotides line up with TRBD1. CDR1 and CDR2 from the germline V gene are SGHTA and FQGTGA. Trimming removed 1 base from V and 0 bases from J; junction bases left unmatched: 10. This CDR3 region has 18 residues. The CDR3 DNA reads TGTGCCAGCAGCTTAATTCCAGGGGGCCGGTCAATGAACACTGAAGCTTTCTTT. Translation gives CASSLIPGGRSMNTEAFF.

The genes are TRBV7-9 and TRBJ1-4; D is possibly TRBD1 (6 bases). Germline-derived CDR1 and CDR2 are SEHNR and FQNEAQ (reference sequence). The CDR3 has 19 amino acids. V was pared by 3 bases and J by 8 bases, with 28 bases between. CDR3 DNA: TGTGCCAGCAGCTTCCCCCTCGGGGGGGCAGGACAAACAAGAGAAAAACTGTTTTTT. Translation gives CASSFPLGGAGQTREKLFF.

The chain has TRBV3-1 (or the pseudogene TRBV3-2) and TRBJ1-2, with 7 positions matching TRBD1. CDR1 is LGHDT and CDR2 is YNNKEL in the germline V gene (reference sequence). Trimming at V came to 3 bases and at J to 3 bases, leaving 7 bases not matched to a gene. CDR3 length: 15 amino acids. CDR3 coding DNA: TGTGCCAGCAGCCACAGACAGGGAATTGACTATGGCTACACCTTC. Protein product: CASSHRQGIDYGYTF.

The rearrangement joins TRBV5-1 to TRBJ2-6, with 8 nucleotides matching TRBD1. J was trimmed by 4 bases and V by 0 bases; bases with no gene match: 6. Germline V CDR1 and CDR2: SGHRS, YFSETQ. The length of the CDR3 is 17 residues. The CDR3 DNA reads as TGCGCCAGCAGCTTGGGACAGGGGAAGTTAGGGGCCAACGTCCTGACTTTC. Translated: CASSLGQGKLGANVLTF.

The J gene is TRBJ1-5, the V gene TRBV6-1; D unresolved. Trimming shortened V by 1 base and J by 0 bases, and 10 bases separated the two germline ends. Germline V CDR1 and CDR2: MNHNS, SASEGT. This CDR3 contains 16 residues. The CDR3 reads CASSEEGGNSNQPQHF. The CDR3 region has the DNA TGTGCCAGCAGTGAAGAGGGAGGTAATAGCAATCAGCCCCAGCATTTT.

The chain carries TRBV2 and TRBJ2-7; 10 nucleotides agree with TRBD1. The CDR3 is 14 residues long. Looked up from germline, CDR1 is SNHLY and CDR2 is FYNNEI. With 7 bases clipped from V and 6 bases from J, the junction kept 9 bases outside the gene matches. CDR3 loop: CASNPGQGLSEQYF. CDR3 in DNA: TGTGCCAGCAACCCGGGACAGGGGTTATCCGAGCAGTACTTC.

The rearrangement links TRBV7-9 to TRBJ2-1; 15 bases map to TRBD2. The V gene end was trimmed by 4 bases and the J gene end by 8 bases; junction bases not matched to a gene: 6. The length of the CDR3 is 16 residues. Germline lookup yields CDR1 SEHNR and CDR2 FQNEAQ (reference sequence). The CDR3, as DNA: TGTGCCAGCAGCTCAGGACTAGCGGGGGGGCTGGATGAGCAGTTCTTC. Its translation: CASSSGLAGGLDEQFF.

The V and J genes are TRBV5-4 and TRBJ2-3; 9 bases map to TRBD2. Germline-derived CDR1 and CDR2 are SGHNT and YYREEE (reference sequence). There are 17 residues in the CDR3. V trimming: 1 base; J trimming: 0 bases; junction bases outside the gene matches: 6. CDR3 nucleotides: TGTGCCAGCAGCTTGAAGGTGGCGGGGGGGAGCACAGATACGCAGTATTTT. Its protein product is CASSLKVAGGSTDTQYF.

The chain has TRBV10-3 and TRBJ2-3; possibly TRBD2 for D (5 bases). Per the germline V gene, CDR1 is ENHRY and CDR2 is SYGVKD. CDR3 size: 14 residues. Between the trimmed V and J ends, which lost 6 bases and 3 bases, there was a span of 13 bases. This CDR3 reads CAISGVTSTDTQYF. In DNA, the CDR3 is TGTGCCATCAGCGGGGTTACCTCAACAGATACGCAGTATTTT.

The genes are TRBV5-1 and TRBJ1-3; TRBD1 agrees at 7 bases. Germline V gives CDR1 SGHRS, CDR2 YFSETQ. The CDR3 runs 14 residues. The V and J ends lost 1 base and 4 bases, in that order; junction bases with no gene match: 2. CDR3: CASSLRTGGNTIYF. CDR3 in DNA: TGCGCCAGCAGCTTGCGGACAGGCGGAAACACCATATATTTT.

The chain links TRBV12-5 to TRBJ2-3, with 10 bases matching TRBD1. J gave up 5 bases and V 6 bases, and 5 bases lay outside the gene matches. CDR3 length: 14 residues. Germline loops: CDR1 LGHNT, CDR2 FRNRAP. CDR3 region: CASGRQGAGDTQYF. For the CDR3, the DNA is TGTGCTAGTGGAAGACAGGGGGCAGGAGATACGCAGTATTTT.

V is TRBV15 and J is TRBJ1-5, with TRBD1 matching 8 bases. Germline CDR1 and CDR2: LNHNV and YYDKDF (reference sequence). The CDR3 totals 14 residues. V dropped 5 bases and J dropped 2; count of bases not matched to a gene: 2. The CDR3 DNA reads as TGTGCCACCAGCCAGGACAGGGGCAATCAGCCCCAGCATTTT. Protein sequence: CATSQDRGNQPQHF. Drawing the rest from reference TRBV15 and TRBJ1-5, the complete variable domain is DAMVIQNPRYQVTQFGKPVTLSCSQTLNHNVMYWYQQKSSQAPKLLFHYYDKDFNNEADTPDNFQSRRPNTSFCFLDIRSPGLGDTAMYLCATSQDRGNQPQHFGDGTRLSIL.

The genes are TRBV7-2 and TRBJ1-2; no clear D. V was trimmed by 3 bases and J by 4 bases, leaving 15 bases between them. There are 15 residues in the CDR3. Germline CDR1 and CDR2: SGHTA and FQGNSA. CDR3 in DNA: TGTGCCAGCAGCTTTTCGGGAACCTCGAGCTATGGCTACACCTTC. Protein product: CASSFSGTSSYGYTF.

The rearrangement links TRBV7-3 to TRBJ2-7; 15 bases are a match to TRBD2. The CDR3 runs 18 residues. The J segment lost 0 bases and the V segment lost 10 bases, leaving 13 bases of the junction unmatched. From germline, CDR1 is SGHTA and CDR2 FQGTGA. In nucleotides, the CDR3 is TGTGCCATCTTGGAACCGGGACTAGCGGGGGGCTACTCCTACGAGCAGTACTTC. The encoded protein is CAILEPGLAGGYSYEQYF.

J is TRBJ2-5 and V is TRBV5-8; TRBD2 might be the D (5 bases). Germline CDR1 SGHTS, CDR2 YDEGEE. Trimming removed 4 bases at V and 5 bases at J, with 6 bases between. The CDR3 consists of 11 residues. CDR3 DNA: TGTGCCAGCAGCCGAGGGGAGACCCAGTACTTC. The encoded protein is CASSRGETQYF.

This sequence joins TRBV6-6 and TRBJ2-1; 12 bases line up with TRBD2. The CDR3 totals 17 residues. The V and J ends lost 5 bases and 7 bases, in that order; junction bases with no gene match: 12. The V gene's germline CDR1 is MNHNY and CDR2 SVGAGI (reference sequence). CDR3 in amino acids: CASSLASGGALGNEQFF. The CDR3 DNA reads TGTGCCAGCAGTCTAGCTAGCGGGGGGGCGTTGGGGAATGAGCAGTTCTTC.

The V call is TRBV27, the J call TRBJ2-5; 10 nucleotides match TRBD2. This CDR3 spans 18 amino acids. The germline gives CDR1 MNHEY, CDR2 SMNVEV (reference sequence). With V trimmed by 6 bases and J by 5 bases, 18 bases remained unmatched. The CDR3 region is CASSSLGGGLAVWETQYF. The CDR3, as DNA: TGTGCCAGCAGCTCCCTAGGGGGCGGACTAGCGGTGTGGGAGACCCAGTACTTC.

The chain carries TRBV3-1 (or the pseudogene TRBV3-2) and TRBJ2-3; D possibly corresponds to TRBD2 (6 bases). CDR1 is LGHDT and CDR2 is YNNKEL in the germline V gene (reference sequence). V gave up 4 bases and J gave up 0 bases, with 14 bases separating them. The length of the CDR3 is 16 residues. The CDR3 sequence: CASSRPGLSSTDTQYF. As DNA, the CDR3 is TGTGCCAGCAGCCGTCCGGGACTCTCGAGCACAGATACGCAGTATTTT.